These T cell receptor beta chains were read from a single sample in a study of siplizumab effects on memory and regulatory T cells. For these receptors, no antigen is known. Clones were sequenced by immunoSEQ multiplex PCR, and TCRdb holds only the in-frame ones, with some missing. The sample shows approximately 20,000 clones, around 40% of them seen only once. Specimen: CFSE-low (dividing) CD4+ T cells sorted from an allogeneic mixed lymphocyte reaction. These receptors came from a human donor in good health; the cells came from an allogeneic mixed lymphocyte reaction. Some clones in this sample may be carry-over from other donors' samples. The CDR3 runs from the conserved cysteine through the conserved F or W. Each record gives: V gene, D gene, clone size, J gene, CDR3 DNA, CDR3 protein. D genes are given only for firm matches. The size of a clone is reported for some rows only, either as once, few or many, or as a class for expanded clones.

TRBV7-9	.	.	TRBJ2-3	TGTGCCAGCAGCCCTTGGCAGAACACAGATACGCAGTATTTT	CASSPWQNTDTQYF
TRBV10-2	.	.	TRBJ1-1	TGCGCCAGCAGGGGATGGGCGAACACTGAAGCTTTCTTT	CASRGWANTEAFF
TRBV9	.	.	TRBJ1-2	TGTGCCAGCAGCGTAGCGGGACCGGCTAACTATGGCTACACCTTC	CASSVAGPANYGYTF
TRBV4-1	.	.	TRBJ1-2	TGCGCCAGCAGCCAAGCCCAGACGGCTAACTATGGCTACACCTTC	CASSQAQTANYGYTF
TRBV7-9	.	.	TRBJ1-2	TGTGCCAGCAGCACCCCGGGCTTTAACTATGGCTACACCTTC	CASSTPGFNYGYTF
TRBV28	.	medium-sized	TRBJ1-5	TGTGCCAGCAGTTTATTGAATCAGCCCCAGCATTTT	CASSLLNQPQHF
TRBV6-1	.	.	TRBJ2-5	TGTGCCAGCAGTGGACGTGGAACCCAGTACTTC	CASSGRGTQYF
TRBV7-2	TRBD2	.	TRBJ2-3	TGTGCCAGCAGCTTTCGACTAGCGGGGTTCTTCCGCGCAGATACGCAGTATTTT	CASSFRLAGFFRADTQYF
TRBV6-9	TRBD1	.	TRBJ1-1	TGTGCCAGCAGCCTGGGACAGGGGGTCCAGAGTGAAGCTTTCTTT	CASSLGQGVQSEAFF
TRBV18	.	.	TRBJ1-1	TGTGCCAGCACTGGGGCCAGAGACACTGAAGCTTTCTTT	CASTGARDTEAFF
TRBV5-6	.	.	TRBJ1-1	TGTGCCAGCAGCAAGACAGGGAACACTGAAGCTTTCTTT	CASSKTGNTEAFF
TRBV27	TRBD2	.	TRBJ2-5	TGTGCCAGCAGATACATAGCGGGGCCAGAGACCCAGTACTTC	CASRYIAGPETQYF
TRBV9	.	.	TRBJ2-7	TGTGCCAGCAGCGTAGCCTCTGCGGGGGCTTTCTACGAGCAGTACTTC	CASSVASAGAFYEQYF
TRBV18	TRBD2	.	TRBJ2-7	TGTGCCAGCTCGACACCGGGACTAGGCAGCGAGCAGTACTTC	CASSTPGLGSEQYF
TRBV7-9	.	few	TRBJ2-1	TGTGCCAGCAGCGGGGCAGGGGACATCTCTAAAAAGCAGTTCTTC	CASSGAGDISKKQFF
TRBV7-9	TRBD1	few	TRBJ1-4	TGTGCCAGCATTGAGGGGGCAGGGGATGAAAAACTGTTTTTT	CASIEGAGDEKLFF
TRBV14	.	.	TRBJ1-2	TGTGCCAGCAGCACGCAGTCTGGAAAGACCTATGGCTACACCTTC	CASSTQSGKTYGYTF
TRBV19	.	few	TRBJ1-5	TGTGCCAGTAGTGAACAGGTCAATCAGCCCCAGCATTTT	CASSEQVNQPQHF
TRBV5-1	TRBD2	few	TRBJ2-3	TGCGCCAGCAGCTTGGGACAGCTAGCGGTTTCTAGCACAGATACGCAGTATTTT	CASSLGQLAVSSTDTQYF
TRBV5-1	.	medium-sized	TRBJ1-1	TGCGCCAGCAGCTTGGGTGGCCAGGGGAACACTGAAGCTTTCTTT	CASSLGGQGNTEAFF
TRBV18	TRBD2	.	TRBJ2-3	TGTGCCAGCTCACCAAGATCGGGGGGGTCAACAGATACGCAGTATTTT	CASSPRSGGSTDTQYF
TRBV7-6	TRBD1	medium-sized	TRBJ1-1	TGTGCCAGCAGCTTGAACAGGGGAGCCACTGAAGCTTTCTTT	CASSLNRGATEAFF
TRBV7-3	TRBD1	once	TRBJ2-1	TGTGCCAGCAGCCACGGACAGGGGACCTACAATGGGCAGTTCTTC	CASSHGQGTYNGQFF
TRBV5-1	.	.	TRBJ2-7	TGCGCCAGCAGCCTGGGGGTCATTTACGAGCAGTACTTC	CASSLGVIYEQYF
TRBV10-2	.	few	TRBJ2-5	TGCGCCAGCAGTGCGACAGCTCAAGAGACCCAGTACTTC	CASSATAQETQYF
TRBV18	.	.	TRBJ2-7	TGTGCCAGCTTTCAGATCACCTACGAGCAGTACTTC	CASFQITYEQYF
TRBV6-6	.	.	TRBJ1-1	TGTGCCAGCAGTTTTCCCGGGACCGAAAAAGCTTTCTTT	CASSFPGTEKAFF
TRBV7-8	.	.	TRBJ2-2	TGTGCCAGCAGCTTTAGCGAGGGGGCCACTAGCGACTCAAACACCGGGGAGCTGTTTTTT	CASSFSEGATSDSNTGELFF
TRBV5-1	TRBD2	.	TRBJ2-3	TGCGCCAGCAGCTTGAGGCTAGCGGGAGGGCCCACAGATACGCAGTATTTT	CASSLRLAGGPTDTQYF
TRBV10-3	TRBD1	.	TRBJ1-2	TGTGCCATCATGACAGGGACACCCGGATATGGCTACACCTTC	CAIMTGTPGYGYTF
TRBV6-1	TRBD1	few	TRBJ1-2	TGTGCCAGCAGTCTCGACAGGGTGGCTGGCTACACCTTC	CASSLDRVAGYTF
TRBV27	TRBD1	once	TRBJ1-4	TGTGCCAGCAGAGAGATGACAGGGGCTAATGAAAAACTGTTTTTT	CASREMTGANEKLFF
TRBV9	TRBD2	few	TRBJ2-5	TGTGCCAGCAGCGTAAATCTAGCGGGAGGTGAGACCCAGTACTTC	CASSVNLAGGETQYF
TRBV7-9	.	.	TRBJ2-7	TGTGCCAGCAGCTTAACCCGGGACCGAGGATACGAGCAGTACTTC	CASSLTRDRGYEQYF
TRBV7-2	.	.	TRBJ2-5	TGTGCCAGCAGCCGCGGCCCGACGGAGACCCAGTACTTC	CASSRGPTETQYF
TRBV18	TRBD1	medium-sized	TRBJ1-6	TGTGCCAGCTCACTCGGACAGGGGAATTCACCCCTCCACTTT	CASSLGQGNSPLHF
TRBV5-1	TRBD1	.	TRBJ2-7	TGCGCCAGCAGCTTCTCAACAGGGGCCGAGCAGTACTTC	CASSFSTGAEQYF
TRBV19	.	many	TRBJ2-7	TGTGCCAGTAGCCCGAAACGACGTCTTCGGGACGAGCAGTACTTC	CASSPKRRLRDEQYF
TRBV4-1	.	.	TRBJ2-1	TGCGCCAGCAGCCACTATTTGGACAGTCCCTACAATGAGCAGTTCTTC	CASSHYLDSPYNEQFF
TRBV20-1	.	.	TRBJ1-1	TGCAGTGCTAGGTGGAACACTGAAGCTTTCTTT	CSARWNTEAFF
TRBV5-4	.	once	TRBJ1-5	TGTGCCAGCAGCCTGAACAGCAATCAGCCCCAGCATTTT	CASSLNSNQPQHF
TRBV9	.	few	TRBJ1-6	TGTGCCAGCAGCGTGGGGTCGATGGGTTCCTATAATTCACCCCTCCACTTT	CASSVGSMGSYNSPLHF
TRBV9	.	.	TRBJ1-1	TGTGCCAGCTCTACCTCTGTCCTGGGGACTGAAGCTTTCTTT	CASSTSVLGTEAFF
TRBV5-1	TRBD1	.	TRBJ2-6	TGCGCCAGCAGCAGGACAGGGGGCGGTGGGGCCAACGTCCTGACTTTC	CASSRTGGGGANVLTF
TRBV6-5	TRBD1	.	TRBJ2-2	TGTGCCAGCAGTTACCCGGGGACAGGGACCGGGGAGCTGTTTTTT	CASSYPGTGTGELFF
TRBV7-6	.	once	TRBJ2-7	TGTGCCAGCAGCCTTAACAGGATCAACGAGCAGTACTTC	CASSLNRINEQYF